This T cell receptor beta chain came from a study of T cell changes during pregnancy in multiple sclerosis. Trimming left V 6 bases short and J 3 bases short, with 10 bases between. CDR1 is SGHNT, CDR2 YYREEE, per germline (reference sequence). The length of the CDR3 is 13 residues. The data were produced by immunoSEQ multiplex PCR, yet TCRdb's version contains in-frame clones alone and is incomplete. The data contain tens of thousands of clones, approximately 92% of them singletons. The TCR originated in a female donor with multiple sclerosis, enrolled in a pregnancy study. The sequencing used CD4+ T cells from peripheral blood mononuclear cells, collected in the third trimester of pregnancy. This chain joins TRBV5-4 and TRBJ2-1, with D uncertain. CDR3 loop: CASTLRNYNEQFF. Written as DNA, the CDR3 is TGTGCCAGCACCCTGCGGAACTACAATGAGCAGTTCTTC.